These 9 T cell receptor beta chains came from one sample sequenced in a study. TCRdb passed the RT-PCR reads through MiXCR, listing each CDR3 protein once. The sample has about 680,000 distinct CDR3 sequences, 12% to 15% seen once; the top ten hold 3% to 4.5%. The sequenced sample consisted of memory CD4+ T cells from blood. These receptors all stem from a female donor in good health, serving as a healthy control.

The V and J genes are TRBV19 and TRBJ1-1; D may be TRBD1 (6 bases). Trimming removed 6 bases from V and 3 bases from J, with 14 bases in between. The CDR3 spans 14 residues. Germline assignment: CDR1 LNHDA and CDR2 SQIVND (reference sequence). The CDR3 nucleotides are TGTGCCAGTAGGACTTCACAGGGCGACACTGAAGCTTTCTTT. It translates to CASRTSQGDTEAFF.

This clonotype was detected only a few times. J is TRBJ2-5 and V is TRBV4-1; perhaps TRBD2 as D (6 bases). The CDR3 has 17 residues. The V gene lost 0 bases and the J gene lost 7 bases, with 21 bases spanning the gap. Per germline, CDR1 MGHRA and CDR2 YSYEKL. CDR3 residues: CASSQDPAGTERGTQYF. CDR3 nucleotide sequence: TGCGCCAGCAGCCAAGATCCGGCAGGGACTGAAAGGGGGACCCAGTACTTC.

This chain joins TRBV6-1 and TRBJ2-5; D call uncertain. V was shortened by 0 bases and J by 2 bases, with 16 bases between the two germline ends. CDR1 is MNHNS, CDR2 SASEGT, per germline. This CDR3 has 17 residues. CDR3 coding DNA: TGTGCCAGCAGTGAAGCGGGAAGGTCTCGTTGGCAAGAGACCCAGTACTTC. Translation gives CASSEAGRSRWQETQYF.

This clonotype was detected many times. CDR3 region: CAIKWEHFGEQYF. The CDR3 DNA follows: TGTGCCATCAAGTGGGAGCACTTCGGCGAGCAGTACTTC. The chain carries TRBV10-3 and TRBJ2-7; TRBD2 might be the D (5 bases). Trimming stripped 7 bases from V and 6 bases from J, with 16 bases between. The CDR3 extends over 13 amino acids. Germline V gene lookup returns CDR1 ENHRY and CDR2 SYGVKD.

This clonotype was seen repeatedly, ten times or more. V is TRBV27 and J is TRBJ2-1, with D uncertain. This CDR3 contains 17 residues. Germline V gives CDR1 MNHEY, CDR2 SMNVEV (reference sequence). Trimming removed 10 bases from V and 6 bases from J, with 28 bases in between. This CDR3 reads CATRPQVRPQLANEQFF. The CDR3 region has the DNA TGTGCCACCCGTCCCCAGGTGAGGCCCCAGTTGGCCAATGAGCAGTTCTTC.

A few counts support this clonotype. The chain employs TRBV5-1 and TRBJ2-2; 7 bases align to TRBD2. There are 15 residues in the CDR3. The germline V gene has CDR1 SGHRS and CDR2 YFSETQ. Germline trimming cut 0 bases from V and 5 bases from J; bases unmatched to any gene: 4. CDR3 amino acids: CASSLAVRGTGELFF. The CDR3 bases are TGCGCCAGCAGCTTGGCCGTGCGGGGGACCGGGGAGCTGTTTTTT.

This chain joins TRBV4-3 and TRBJ1-5; no clear D. The CDR3 consists of 15 residues. The V gene's germline CDR1 is LGHNA and CDR2 YSLEER. Between the trimmed V and J ends, which lost 0 bases and 1 base, there was a span of 7 bases. The CDR3 bases are TGCGCCAGCAGCCAAGAGGACGGGAGCAATCAGCCCCAGCATTTT. Protein sequence: CASSQEDGSNQPQHF.

The J gene is TRBJ2-7, the V gene TRBV6-2 or TRBV6-3, with D hard to call. The CDR3 runs to 14 residues. From germline, CDR1 is MNHEY and CDR2 SVGEGT. V was shortened by 7 bases and J by 9 bases, with 22 bases between the two germline ends. CDR3 sequence: CASTDLTDPDGQYF. CDR3 in DNA: TGTGCCAGCACCGACCTTACGGATCCAGATGGGCAGTACTTC.

This clonotype was seen only a few times. This rearrangement joins TRBV7-9 to TRBJ2-5; D unclear. Per germline, CDR1 SEHNR and CDR2 FQNEAQ (reference sequence). V was pared by 8 bases and J by 2 bases, with 12 bases between. The CDR3 consists of 13 residues. For the CDR3, the DNA is TGTGCCAGCCATTCAACGGAGCAAGAGACCCAGTACTTC. Residues: CASHSTEQETQYF. The variable domain in full, with the rest retrieved from reference TRBV7-9 and TRBJ2-5, is DTGVSQNPRHKITKRGQNVTFRCDPISEHNRLYWYRQTLGQGPEFLTYFQNEAQLEKSRLLSDRFSAERPKGSFSTLEIQRTEQGDSAMYLCASHSTEQETQYFGPGTRLLVL.